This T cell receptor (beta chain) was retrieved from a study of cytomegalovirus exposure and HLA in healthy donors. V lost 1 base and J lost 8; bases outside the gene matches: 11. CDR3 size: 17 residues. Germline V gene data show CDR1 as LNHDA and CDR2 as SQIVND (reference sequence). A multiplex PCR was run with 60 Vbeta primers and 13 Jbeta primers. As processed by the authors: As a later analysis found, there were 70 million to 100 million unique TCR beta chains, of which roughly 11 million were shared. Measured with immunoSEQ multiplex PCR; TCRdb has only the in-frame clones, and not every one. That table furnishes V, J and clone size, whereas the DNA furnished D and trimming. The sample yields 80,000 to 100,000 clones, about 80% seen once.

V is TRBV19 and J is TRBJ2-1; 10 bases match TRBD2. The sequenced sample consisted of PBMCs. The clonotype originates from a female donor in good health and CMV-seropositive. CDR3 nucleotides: TGTGCCAGTAGTATAGTACCCGGGACTAGCGCGCGGGATGAGCAGTTCTTC. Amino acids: CASSIVPGTSARDEQFF. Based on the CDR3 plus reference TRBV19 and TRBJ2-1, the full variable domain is DGGITQSPKYLFRKEGQNVTLSCEQNLNHDAMYWYRQDPGQGLRLIYYSQIVNDFQKGDIAEGYSVSREKKESFPLTVTSAQKNPTAFYLCASSIVPGTSARDEQFFGPGTRLTVL.